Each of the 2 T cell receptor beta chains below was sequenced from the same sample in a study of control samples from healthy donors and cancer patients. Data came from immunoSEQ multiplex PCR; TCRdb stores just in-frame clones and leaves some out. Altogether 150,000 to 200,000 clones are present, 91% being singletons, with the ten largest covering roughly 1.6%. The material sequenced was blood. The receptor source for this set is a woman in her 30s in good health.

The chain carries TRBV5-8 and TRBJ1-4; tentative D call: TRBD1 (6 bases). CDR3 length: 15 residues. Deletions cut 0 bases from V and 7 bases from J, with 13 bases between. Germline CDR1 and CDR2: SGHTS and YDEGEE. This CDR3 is CASSLEGVRSEKLFF. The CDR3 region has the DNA TGTGCCAGCAGCTTGGAGGGGGTTCGGAGTGAAAAACTGTTTTTT.

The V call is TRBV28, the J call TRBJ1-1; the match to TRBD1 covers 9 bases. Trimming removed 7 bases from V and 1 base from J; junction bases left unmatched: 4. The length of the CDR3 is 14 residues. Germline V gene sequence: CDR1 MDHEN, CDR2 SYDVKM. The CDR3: CASTRGQGNTEAFF. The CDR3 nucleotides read TGTGCCAGCACCCGGGGACAGGGGAACACTGAAGCTTTCTTT.